This T cell receptor beta chain stems from a study of identical twins. Template switching, a step in the protocol, added a universal primer site, and cDNA carried unique molecular identifiers. TCRdb recomputed calls from the 5' RACE reads with MiXCR, one row per CDR3 protein. Found here are fewer than 500,000 distinct CDR3 sequences, around 15% of them singletons; the top ten hold 0.98%. Every one of the donors was a healthy Caucasian. Looked up from germline, CDR1 is SGHTA and CDR2 is FQGTGA. V was clipped by 5 bases and J by 0 bases, with 14 bases between them. This CDR3 has 17 amino acids. This sample was also put to use in a study of yellow fever vaccine responses in identical twins.

The genes are TRBV7-3 and TRBJ2-6, with D perhaps assigned TRBD1 or TRBD2 (5 bases each). This receptor was taken from a woman aged 18-29 years in good health. Sequencing used CD4+ T cells sorted from blood. The CDR3: CASSISGRNSGANVLTF. As DNA, the CDR3 is TGTGCCAGCAGCATCTCGGGACGGAACTCTGGGGCCAACGTCCTGACTTTC.